Listed below are T cell receptor beta chains from one sample, sequenced in a study of OX40 agonist ivuxolimab in advanced cancers. Method: immunoSEQ multiplex PCR; TCRdb's copy keeps in-frame clones and lacks some. The repertoire has about 96,000 clones, 90% of them found once; the top ten carry 1.5% to 2%. The sample consisted of CD4+ or CD8+ T cells sorted from blood, taken in a trial of the OX40 agonist ivuxolimab. The receptors stem from an adult with an advanced solid tumor such as melanoma, head and neck, liver or kidney cancer. The CDR3 runs from the conserved cysteine through the conserved F or W. A D gene is named only where the DNA matches it firmly. Rows may omit the clone size; those that give it use once, few, many or a size class.

abundance: -
d_gene: -
v_gene: TRBV6-6
j_gene: TRBJ2-2
CDR3aa: CASSYSSYNTGELFF
CDR3nt: TGTGCCAGCAGTTACTCGAGTTACAACACCGGGGAGCTGTTTTTT

abundance: few
d_gene: TRBD1
v_gene: TRBV19
j_gene: TRBJ1-2
CDR3aa: CASSSQGVGYGYTF
CDR3nt: TGTGCCAGTAGTTCGCAGGGGGTTGGCTATGGCTACACCTTC

abundance: -
d_gene: -
v_gene: TRBV29-1
j_gene: TRBJ1-2
CDR3aa: CSVPYRANYGYTF
CDR3nt: TGCAGCGTTCCGTACAGGGCGAACTATGGCTACACCTTC

abundance: -
d_gene: -
v_gene: TRBV4-3
j_gene: TRBJ2-7
CDR3aa: CASSQVPRQGYEQYF
CDR3nt: TGCGCCAGCAGCCAAGTCCCCAGGCAGGGCTACGAGCAGTACTTC

abundance: -
d_gene: -
v_gene: TRBV11-1
j_gene: TRBJ2-3
CDR3aa: CASSLLPTNTQYF
CDR3nt: TGTGCCAGCAGCTTACTGCCCACGAATACGCAGTATTTT

abundance: -
d_gene: TRBD1
v_gene: TRBV29-1
j_gene: TRBJ1-2
CDR3aa: CSVEDQGGAMGYTF
CDR3nt: TGCAGCGTTGAAGATCAGGGGGGGGCAATGGGCTACACCTTC

abundance: -
d_gene: -
v_gene: TRBV20-1
j_gene: TRBJ1-2
CDR3aa: CSASGNYGYTF
CDR3nt: TGCAGTGCTAGTGGTAACTATGGCTACACCTTC

abundance: -
d_gene: -
v_gene: TRBV30
j_gene: TRBJ1-2
CDR3aa: CAWSETLNYGYTF
CDR3nt: TGTGCCTGGAGCGAAACTCTGAACTATGGCTACACCTTC

abundance: -
d_gene: -
v_gene: TRBV21-1
j_gene: TRBJ2-2
CDR3aa: CASSRQSSRGRAGELFF
CDR3nt: TGTGCCAGCAGCCGACAAAGTAGTCGGGGGCGCGCCGGGGAGCTGTTTTTT

abundance: -
d_gene: -
v_gene: TRBV28
j_gene: TRBJ2-7
CDR3aa: CASRQGGTYEQYF
CDR3nt: TGTGCCAGCAGACAGGGAGGTACCTACGAGCAGTACTTC

abundance: -
d_gene: -
v_gene: TRBV5-3
j_gene: TRBJ2-5
CDR3aa: CARSGDTGPGETQYF
CDR3nt: TGTGCCAGAAGCGGCGATACGGGACCTGGAGAGACCCAGTACTTC

abundance: few
d_gene: -
v_gene: TRBV7-2
j_gene: TRBJ1-5
CDR3aa: CASSAQGRDQPQHF
CDR3nt: TGTGCCAGCAGCGCTCAGGGGAGGGATCAGCCCCAGCATTTT

abundance: -
d_gene: -
v_gene: TRBV11-3
j_gene: TRBJ2-5
CDR3aa: CASSPRTASQETQYF
CDR3nt: TGTGCCAGCAGCCCTCGGACAGCTTCTCAAGAGACCCAGTACTTC

abundance: -
d_gene: TRBD1
v_gene: TRBV5-6
j_gene: TRBJ1-4
CDR3aa: CASSSGGDIEKLFF
CDR3nt: TGTGCCAGCAGTTCAGGGGGGGATATTGAAAAACTGTTTTTT

abundance: -
d_gene: TRBD1
v_gene: TRBV19
j_gene: TRBJ1-3
CDR3aa: CASSLRDRGTGNTIYF
CDR3nt: TGTGCCAGTAGTCTCCGGGACAGGGGGACTGGAAACACCATATATTTT

abundance: -
d_gene: TRBD2
v_gene: TRBV5-1
j_gene: TRBJ2-2
CDR3aa: CASSRAGGDGELFF
CDR3nt: TGCGCCAGCAGCAGAGCGGGAGGGGACGGGGAGCTGTTTTTT

abundance: -
d_gene: TRBD2
v_gene: TRBV19
j_gene: TRBJ2-3
CDR3aa: CASNPILRGGTDTQYF
CDR3nt: TGTGCCAGTAACCCCATTTTACGGGGGGGCACAGATACGCAGTATTTT

abundance: -
d_gene: -
v_gene: TRBV9
j_gene: TRBJ1-2
CDR3aa: CASSVVWGRGYTF
CDR3nt: TGTGCCAGCAGCGTAGTATGGGGACGGGGCTACACCTTC

abundance: -
d_gene: -
v_gene: TRBV28
j_gene: TRBJ1-4
CDR3aa: CASRRPGRGNEKLFF
CDR3nt: TGTGCCAGCAGACGACCGGGACGCGGTAATGAAAAACTGTTTTTT

abundance: -
d_gene: TRBD1
v_gene: TRBV28
j_gene: TRBJ2-7
CDR3aa: CASSLAGQGSDEQYF
CDR3nt: TGTGCCAGCAGTTTGGCGGGACAGGGGAGCGACGAGCAGTACTTC

abundance: -
d_gene: -
v_gene: TRBV11-1
j_gene: TRBJ2-1
CDR3aa: CASRTGTNYNEQFF
CDR3nt: TGTGCCAGCAGGACCGGGACAAACTACAATGAGCAGTTCTTC

abundance: -
d_gene: -
v_gene: TRBV30
j_gene: TRBJ2-5
CDR3aa: CATSEQETQYF
CDR3nt: TGTGCCACAAGCGAGCAAGAGACCCAGTACTTC

abundance: -
d_gene: -
v_gene: TRBV28
j_gene: TRBJ2-7
CDR3aa: CASRPALGPGYF
CDR3nt: TGTGCCAGCAGACCTGCCCTTGGTCCGGGGTACTTC

abundance: -
d_gene: TRBD2
v_gene: TRBV5-4
j_gene: TRBJ2-1
CDR3aa: CASSPLAGGPNEQFF
CDR3nt: TGTGCCAGCAGCCCCCTAGCGGGAGGGCCAAATGAGCAGTTCTTC

abundance: -
d_gene: -
v_gene: TRBV6-5
j_gene: TRBJ2-7
CDR3aa: CASDWGGTVNEQYF
CDR3nt: TGTGCCAGTGACTGGGGAGGGACAGTTAACGAGCAGTACTTC

abundance: -
d_gene: -
v_gene: TRBV7-3
j_gene: TRBJ2-3
CDR3aa: CASSPLGGGAADTQYF
CDR3nt: TGTGCCAGCAGCCCCCTGGGAGGGGGGGCCGCAGATACGCAGTATTTT

abundance: -
d_gene: TRBD2
v_gene: TRBV19
j_gene: TRBJ2-1
CDR3aa: CASSIDRGLAGNNEQFF
CDR3nt: TGTGCCAGTAGTATAGATCGCGGACTAGCGGGAAACAATGAGCAGTTCTTC

abundance: -
d_gene: TRBD1
v_gene: TRBV18
j_gene: TRBJ1-1
CDR3aa: CASSPGRGSTEAFF
CDR3nt: TGTGCCAGCTCACCGGGCAGGGGGAGCACTGAAGCTTTCTTT

abundance: once
d_gene: TRBD1
v_gene: TRBV19
j_gene: TRBJ2-5
CDR3aa: CASTDRGRETQYF
CDR3nt: TGTGCCAGTACGGACAGGGGCCGTGAGACCCAGTACTTC

abundance: -
d_gene: TRBD1
v_gene: TRBV9
j_gene: TRBJ1-2
CDR3aa: CASSGQTGTGGPHGYTF
CDR3nt: TGTGCCAGCAGCGGACAAACCGGGACAGGGGGCCCACATGGCTACACCTTC

abundance: -
d_gene: -
v_gene: TRBV5-1
j_gene: TRBJ2-2
CDR3aa: CASSLQRTGELFF
CDR3nt: TGCGCCAGCAGCTTGCAACGGACCGGGGAGCTGTTTTTT

abundance: -
d_gene: TRBD2
v_gene: TRBV7-7
j_gene: TRBJ2-3
CDR3aa: CASSSASGADTQYF
CDR3nt: TGTGCTAGCAGCTCCGCTAGCGGCGCAGATACGCAGTATTTT

abundance: -
d_gene: -
v_gene: TRBV18
j_gene: TRBJ2-7
CDR3aa: CASSRTDSSYEQYF
CDR3nt: TGTGCCAGCTCACGGACGGATTCCTCCTACGAGCAGTACTTC

abundance: -
d_gene: -
v_gene: TRBV5-6
j_gene: TRBJ1-4
CDR3aa: CASSYATNEKLFF
CDR3nt: TGTGCCAGCAGCTATGCAACTAATGAAAAACTGTTTTTT

abundance: -
d_gene: -
v_gene: TRBV19
j_gene: TRBJ2-5
CDR3aa: CASSIGGLGETQYF
CDR3nt: TGTGCCAGTAGTATTGGCGGGTTAGGAGAGACCCAGTACTTC

abundance: -
d_gene: -
v_gene: TRBV30
j_gene: TRBJ1-5
CDR3aa: CAWSSEQDQPQHF
CDR3nt: TGTGCCTGGAGTAGCGAACAGGATCAGCCCCAGCATTTT

abundance: once
d_gene: TRBD2
v_gene: TRBV2
j_gene: TRBJ2-5
CDR3aa: CASMGLRGAQETQYF
CDR3nt: TGTGCCAGCATGGGGTTGCGGGGGGCTCAAGAGACCCAGTACTTC

abundance: -
d_gene: TRBD1
v_gene: TRBV19
j_gene: TRBJ1-2
CDR3aa: CASSIPGQLNYGYTF
CDR3nt: TGTGCCAGTAGTATCCCGGGACAGCTGAACTATGGCTACACCTTC

abundance: once
d_gene: -
v_gene: TRBV5-8
j_gene: TRBJ2-6
CDR3aa: CASSPGRGRRDSGANVLTF
CDR3nt: TGTGCCAGCAGCCCTGGTCGTGGGCGGAGGGACTCTGGGGCCAACGTCCTGACTTTC

abundance: -
d_gene: TRBD2
v_gene: TRBV13
j_gene: TRBJ2-7
CDR3aa: CASSREAGAYEQYF
CDR3nt: TGTGCCAGCAGCCGGGAAGCGGGAGCATACGAGCAGTACTTC

abundance: -
d_gene: TRBD2
v_gene: TRBV5-1
j_gene: TRBJ2-3
CDR3aa: CASSGAGGPEDTQYF
CDR3nt: TGCGCCAGCAGCGGAGCGGGAGGGCCGGAAGATACGCAGTATTTT

abundance: -
d_gene: TRBD2
v_gene: TRBV18
j_gene: TRBJ2-3
CDR3aa: CASSSLATSTDTQYF
CDR3nt: TGTGCCAGCTCATCACTAGCGACCAGCACAGATACGCAGTATTTT

abundance: once
d_gene: -
v_gene: TRBV7-6
j_gene: TRBJ2-7
CDR3aa: CASSSIFEQYF
CDR3nt: TGTGCCAGCAGCTCAATTTTCGAGCAGTACTTC

abundance: -
d_gene: TRBD1
v_gene: TRBV2
j_gene: TRBJ1-3
CDR3aa: CASSLTGQLSSGNTIYF
CDR3nt: TGTGCCAGCAGTCTAACGGGACAGTTGAGCTCTGGAAACACCATATATTTT

abundance: once
d_gene: -
v_gene: TRBV29-1
j_gene: TRBJ2-4
CDR3aa: CSVGELAKNIQYF
CDR3nt: TGCAGCGTTGGGGAATTAGCCAAAAACATTCAGTACTTC

abundance: -
d_gene: TRBD2
v_gene: TRBV6-1
j_gene: TRBJ2-7
CDR3aa: CASRRGGYEQYF
CDR3nt: TGTGCCAGCAGGAGGGGAGGGTACGAGCAGTACTTC

abundance: -
d_gene: TRBD1
v_gene: TRBV4-2
j_gene: TRBJ1-3
CDR3aa: CASSRGTGERNTIYF
CDR3nt: TGTGCCAGCAGCCGCGGGACAGGGGAAAGAAACACCATATATTTT

abundance: -
d_gene: -
v_gene: TRBV4-2
j_gene: TRBJ2-1
CDR3aa: CASSQDRTPNEQFF
CDR3nt: TGTGCCAGCAGCCAAGATAGGACTCCCAATGAGCAGTTCTTC

abundance: -
d_gene: TRBD1
v_gene: TRBV5-1
j_gene: TRBJ1-3
CDR3aa: CASSSGTGENTIYF
CDR3nt: TGCGCCAGCAGCTCGGGGACAGGGGAAAACACCATATATTTT

abundance: -
d_gene: -
v_gene: TRBV4-1
j_gene: TRBJ1-5
CDR3aa: CASSQGRGVQVGQPQHF
CDR3nt: TGCGCCAGCAGCCAAGGGCGAGGGGTACAGGTCGGGCAGCCCCAGCATTTT

abundance: -
d_gene: -
v_gene: TRBV29-1
j_gene: TRBJ2-6
CDR3aa: CSVGQSSGANVLTF
CDR3nt: TGCAGCGTTGGGCAGAGCTCTGGGGCCAACGTCCTGACTTTC

abundance: -
d_gene: TRBD2
v_gene: TRBV2
j_gene: TRBJ2-7
CDR3aa: CASRWREQMGYEQYF
CDR3nt: TGTGCCAGCAGATGGCGGGAGCAAATGGGGTACGAGCAGTACTTC

abundance: -
d_gene: -
v_gene: TRBV10-3
j_gene: TRBJ2-6
CDR3aa: CAISNSEPSTGANVLTF
CDR3nt: TGTGCCATCAGTAACTCCGAACCTAGTACCGGGGCCAACGTCCTGACTTTC

abundance: -
d_gene: -
v_gene: TRBV30
j_gene: TRBJ2-2
CDR3aa: CAWSGLGRTGELFF
CDR3nt: TGTGCCTGGAGCGGTCTAGGACGTACCGGGGAGCTGTTTTTT

abundance: -
d_gene: -
v_gene: TRBV9
j_gene: TRBJ2-3
CDR3aa: CASSVASSTDTQYF
CDR3nt: TGTGCCAGCAGCGTAGCTTCTAGCACAGATACGCAGTATTTT

abundance: -
d_gene: -
v_gene: TRBV5-1
j_gene: TRBJ1-4
CDR3aa: CASSFNGLNEKLFF
CDR3nt: TGCGCCAGCAGCTTTAACGGCCTTAATGAAAAACTGTTTTTT